This TCR beta chain was observed in a study of blood T cell repertoires in COVID-19 (dated by TCRdb to the early 2020s). About the full investigation: Samples covering the acute and convalescent phases of COVID-19 were provided by collaborators in the United States, Italy and Spain. Where available, HLA class I and class II types were taken from metadata supplied by the sample provider and were not determined by assay-based typing. Sample metadata almost always included a de-identified subject ID, COVID-19 status, age in years and sex. Samples were obtained from the ongoing ImmuneRACE study (first 160 participants) and from 1,000 to 1,500 subjects provided by 6 global collaborators. A freely available public database, intended as a resource for researchers studying the immune response to SARS-CoV-2, is where the repertoires were released. The dataset comprised deeply sampled blood TCRbeta repertoires from subjects exposed to, actively infected with, or recovered from COVID-19. The material from the prospective study consisted of cDNA or gDNA derived from T cells, B-cell-depleted T cells, or PBMCs.

Overall study outcomes, separate from this receptor: The amount of clinical and demographic metadata varied by source and participant and was provided uncurated.

The CDR3 covers 15 residues, taking in both the cysteine and the phenylalanine. The DNA shown is the 45-base CDR3, in frame from base 1. The CDR1 and CDR2 encoded by the germline V gene are SGHDN and FVKESK. V lost 1 base and J lost 3 bases, and the count of bases not matched to a germline gene is 4. Enrolling through a virtual design, the prospective study's participants ranged in age from roughly 18 to 89 years and lived across about two dozen United States geographic areas. In the prospective study, participants were assigned to cohorts based on the clinical history participants reported in a screening survey and a study questionnaire. For ImmuneRACE Cohort 3, a participant was defined as recovered based on two consecutive negative NP/OP PCR tests, clearance by a healthcare professional, or resolution of symptoms. Mobile phlebotomists in the prospective study collected whole blood, serum and a nasopharyngeal or oropharyngeal swab from every participant. Prospective study participants could optionally give additional blood draws and questionnaires over an approximately two-month period. Before DNA extraction, blood samples from the prospective study were shipped at room temperature or frozen.

TCRbeta CDR3 regions were amplified from genomic DNA by means of the immunoSEQ Assay, a bias-controlled multiplex PCR. Regarding the original processing steps: Nucleated cell counts per sample were estimated from amplification of reference gene primers within the assay. To quantify the absolute abundance of each unique TCRbeta CDR3 rearrangement, sequence reads were collapsed and filtered. For each sample, productive Simpson clonality was calculated by taking the square root of Simpson's diversity index across productive rearrangements. This is the immuneACCESS table as TCRdb keeps it, with only in-frame sequences that have V and J called. A part of the clones is gone; compared with another copy, unresolved V genes explain less than half, and the rest is unexplained. That table furnishes V, J and clone size, whereas the DNA furnished D and trimming. The sample table lists roughly 330,000 clones, about 87% of them with a count of one. The ten largest clonotypes hold about 5.2% of the sample.

This clone came up a few times. This clone's antigen is unknown. No base-level quality is on record; no much larger clone is a single base apart. The chain is encoded by TRBV14 joined to TRBJ2-5, and 8 junctional nucleotides match TRBD2. The sample was PBMCs or T cells enriched from blood (not recorded which). The receptor comes from a young woman who had recovered from COVID-19. The CDR3 loop reads CASSQALAGEETQYF. The DNA is TGTGCCAGCAGCCAAGCTCTAGCGGGCGAAGAGACCCAGTACTTC. The reference TRBV14 and TRBJ2-5 proteins fill in what lies around the CDR3, so the full variable domain reads EAGVTQFPSHSVIEKGQTVTLRCDPISGHDNLYWYRRVMGKEIKFLLHFVKESKQDESGMPNNRFLAERTGGTYSTLKVQPAELEDSGVYFCASSQALAGEETQYFGPGTRLLVL.